The 10 T cell receptor beta chains reported below all come from one sample, sequenced in a study of long-term antiretroviral therapy in people with HIV. At survey level, the immunoSEQ assay was run in its v3.0 version. Clones were read by immunoSEQ multiplex PCR, and TCRdb kept only the in-frame ones, dropping some. The data contain 25,000 or so clones, around 80% of them singletons. The starting material was unsorted PBMCs, obtained 1.5 years before starting antiretroviral therapy. Receptors were obtained from a man between 18 and 35 years old with HIV.

The rearrangement uses TRBV5-1 and TRBJ2-5; D is tentatively TRBD1 or TRBD2 (5 bases each). The V end was cut by 4 bases, the J end by 4 bases, with 11 bases between. Per germline, CDR1 SGHRS and CDR2 YFSETQ. The CDR3 runs to 13 residues. CDR3 protein: CASSVLGTETQYF. CDR3 sequence (DNA): TGCGCCAGCAGCGTACTTGGGACAGAGACCCAGTACTTC.

The V call is TRBV14, the J call TRBJ2-3; possibly TRBD1 for D (5 bases). This CDR3 spans 16 amino acids. Trimming left V 5 bases short and J 0 bases short, with 15 bases between. Germline assignment: CDR1 SGHDN and CDR2 FVKESK. This chain's CDR3 is CASSGRQILSTDTQYF. For the CDR3, the DNA is TGTGCCAGCAGCGGCCGACAGATCCTTAGCACAGATACGCAGTATTTT.

The genes are TRBV9 and TRBJ2-7; the D gene could be TRBD1 or TRBD2 (6 bases each). The germline V gene has CDR1 SGDLS and CDR2 YYNGEE. Trimming stripped 0 bases from V and 4 bases from J, with 11 bases between. CDR3 length: 14 residues. CDR3 nucleotides: TGTGCCAGCAGCGTAGAAGGGGGGACGTACGAGCAGTACTTC. Its translation: CASSVEGGTYEQYF.

The genes are TRBV4-3 and TRBJ2-2; possible D gene TRBD2, 6 bases. This CDR3 contains 14 residues. The germline gives CDR1 LGHNA, CDR2 YSLEER. Between the trimmed V and J ends, which lost 8 bases and 4 bases, there was a span of 14 bases. The CDR3 sequence is CASGKEGITGELFF. In DNA form, the CDR3 reads TGCGCCAGCGGAAAGGAGGGGATCACCGGGGAGCTGTTTTTT.

This rearrangement joins TRBV5-5 to TRBJ2-1; 12 nucleotides match TRBD2. CDR1 and CDR2 from the germline V gene are SGHKS and YYEKEE (reference sequence). The J segment lost 3 bases and the V segment lost 4 bases, leaving 11 bases of the junction unmatched. This CDR3 spans 18 amino acids. CDR3 amino acids: CASSQTSGSLSLYNEQFF. CDR3 nucleotide sequence: TGTGCCAGCAGCCAGACTAGCGGGAGTCTATCGCTCTACAATGAGCAGTTCTTC.

The rearrangement uses TRBV7-2 and TRBJ2-3; D remains unclear. Looked up from germline, CDR1 is SGHTA and CDR2 is FQGNSA. V lost 2 bases to trimming and J lost 7 bases, with 13 bases between them. The CDR3 covers 14 residues. The CDR3: CASSLSSPVYTQYF. DNA of the CDR3: TGTGCCAGCAGCTTATCAAGCCCGGTTTATACGCAGTATTTT.

V is TRBV27 and J is TRBJ1-2; TRBD1 aligns across 7 bases. The V and J ends lost 6 bases and 5 bases, in that order; junction bases with no gene match: 9. This CDR3 has 14 residues. Germline V CDR1 and CDR2: MNHEY, SMNVEV (reference sequence). CDR3 in amino acids: CASRPTGRQYGYTF. In DNA form, the CDR3 reads TGTGCCAGCAGACCGACAGGGAGGCAATATGGCTACACCTTC.

This clone appeared a single time. The gene calls are TRBV29-1 and TRBJ1-1; maybe TRBD1 (5 bases). With 1 base removed from V and 11 bases from J, the gap between germline ends came to 17 bases. CDR3 length: 13 residues. CDR1 is SQVTM, CDR2 ANQGSEA, per germline. The DNA of the CDR3 is TGCAGCGTTGAAGGGGGGGTGCAGCCTGGCGCTTTCTTT. Protein product: CSVEGGVQPGAFF.

This clone has more than one count but fewer than ten. The rearrangement joins TRBV11-2 to TRBJ1-1; D call uncertain. Germline CDR1 is SGHAT and CDR2 is FQNNGV. The CDR3 is 17 amino acids. Trimming shortened V by 1 base and J by 0 bases, and 15 bases separated the two germline ends. CDR3 region: CASSLVSRTKMNTEAFF. The CDR3 nucleotides are TGTGCCAGCAGCTTAGTTAGCAGGACGAAGATGAACACTGAAGCTTTCTTT.

This clone was detected a few times. V gene TRBV7-8 combines with J gene TRBJ2-3, with 7 bases aligning to TRBD2. This CDR3 contains 15 residues. V was pared by 5 bases and J by 4 bases, with 9 bases of the junction left unmatched. Per the germline V gene, CDR1 is SGHVS and CDR2 is FQNEAQ. CDR3 loop: CASSQRTSVPDTQYF. CDR3 nucleotide sequence: TGTGCCAGCAGCCAAAGGACTAGTGTACCAGATACGCAGTATTTT.